This T cell receptor (beta chain) emerged from a study of blood T cell repertoires in COVID-19. Study background: PBMCs, B-cell-depleted T cells, or T cells provided the cDNA or gDNA that made up the material.

This clone was observed a single time. Repertoires were generated with immunoSEQ multiplex PCR, while TCRdb's copy carries only in-frame clones and drops some. The sample yields a few hundred thousand clones, 88% seen once. The CDR3 consists of 12 residues. After removal of 6 bases from V and 10 bases from J, the junction contained 6 bases not matched to a gene. Germline CDR1 MNHEY, CDR2 SMNVEV (reference sequence). The sequence was collected from a woman aged 30 to 39 who had recovered from COVID-19. Sequenced: PBMCs or T cells enriched from blood (not recorded which). This sequence joins TRBV27 and TRBJ1-2; 9 nucleotides agree with TRBD1. The CDR3 region is CASRMGQGYYTF. As DNA, the CDR3 is TGTGCCAGCAGGATGGGACAGGGTTACTACACCTTC.